This T cell receptor (beta chain) was retrieved from a study of early T cells in non-severe SARS-CoV-2 infection. About the research overall: Sequencing of bulk RNA from unsorted whole blood was done, without chain pairing. Study results and limitations: Lookups in VDJdb leaned toward anti-spike CD8 responses and missed private and CD4 specificities.

A remark on this clonotype: Its antigen is unidentified.

Individual cDNA molecules were tagged with unique molecular identifiers. TCRdb re-derived calls from the 5' RACE reads in MiXCR, one entry per CDR3 protein. The table records more than 85,000 distinct CDR3 sequences, around 16% of them present only once. CDR3 size: 16 residues. Unmatched junction bases numbered 5, after V lost 2 bases and J lost 0 bases. CDR1 and CDR2 from the germline V gene are SEHNR and FQNEAQ (reference sequence). J is TRBJ2-7 and V is TRBV7-9; TRBD1 matches 9 bases. The origin of this receptor is an adult who was a healthcare worker with PCR-confirmed SARS-CoV-2 infection or an uninfected control (not recorded which). What was sequenced was whole blood. The CDR3 reads CASSLTRTGVSYEQYF. The CDR3 DNA reads as TGTGCCAGCAGCTTAACACGGACAGGGGTCTCCTACGAGCAGTACTTC.